The source of this T cell receptor beta chain is a study of blood T cell repertoires in COVID-19. Study summary: Sites in the United States, Italy and Spain provided acute and convalescent COVID-19 samples. Sources were T cells, B-cell-depleted T cells, or PBMCs; the material itself was cDNA or gDNA.

Patients of the Seattle cohort, enrolled during active infection, were followed longitudinally. Source study methods: Amplification from reference gene primers served as the basis for estimated nucleated cell counts. This table comes from immunoSEQ multiplex PCR, and its TCRdb copy is limited to in-frame clones, with some not included. V and J calls and clone size follow that table, whereas D and trimming were derived from the DNA. The data show roughly 480,000 clones, with roughly 89% seen just once and about 1% held by the top ten. The CDR3 has 13 residues. The germline V and J ends were trimmed by 3 bases and 7 bases, with 11 bases remaining between them. From germline, CDR1 is MNHEY and CDR2 SMNVEV (reference sequence).

This receptor was taken from a man aged 18 to 29 with COVID-19, enrolled during active disease. Input material: peripheral blood. V gene TRBV27 combines with J gene TRBJ2-3; TRBD2 might be the D (5 bases). The CDR3, as DNA: TGTGCCAGCAGTTTGAGAGGGAGACATACGCAGTATTTT. It specifies CASSLRGRHTQYF.